Listed below are T cell receptor beta chains from one sample, sequenced in a study of control samples from healthy donors and cancer patients. Produced via immunoSEQ multiplex PCR; TCRdb's table is partial and in-frame only. The sample holds 200,000 or so clones, over 90% seen once. The sequencing input was blood. The receptors were sampled from a man in his fifties or sixties in good health. Both conserved end residues are part of each CDR3. The order of the fields is D gene, V gene, clone size, J gene, CDR3 DNA, CDR3 protein. The D gene is left open where the match is weak. Expanded clones are given a class, and other clones once, few, many or no size at all.

d_call: .; v_call: TRBV18; clone_size: .; j_call: TRBJ1-1; cdr3_nt: TGTGCCAGCTCACCACCGAAGAAGTTGAACACTGAAGCTTTCTTT; cdr3_aa: CASSPPKKLNTEAFF
d_call: .; v_call: TRBV28; clone_size: .; j_call: TRBJ2-7; cdr3_nt: TGTGCCAGCAGAGTACAGGGATCGACCTACGAGCAGTACTTC; cdr3_aa: CASRVQGSTYEQYF
d_call: .; v_call: TRBV28; clone_size: .; j_call: TRBJ1-6; cdr3_nt: TGTGCGACAGGCTCCTATAATTCACCCCTCCACTTT; cdr3_aa: CATGSYNSPLHF
d_call: .; v_call: TRBV5-1; clone_size: .; j_call: TRBJ2-1; cdr3_nt: TGCGCCAGCAGCCCGGTATGGGGCCGCTACAATGAGCAGTTCTTC; cdr3_aa: CASSPVWGRYNEQFF
d_call: .; v_call: TRBV24-1; clone_size: .; j_call: TRBJ2-5; cdr3_nt: TGTGCCACCAGTGATTCGGTTACCGGAGAGACCCAGTACTTC; cdr3_aa: CATSDSVTGETQYF
d_call: TRBD1; v_call: TRBV14; clone_size: .; j_call: TRBJ1-2; cdr3_nt: TGTGCCAGCAGCCACCCCGGGACAGACTATGGCTACACCTTC; cdr3_aa: CASSHPGTDYGYTF
d_call: .; v_call: TRBV18; clone_size: .; j_call: TRBJ1-1; cdr3_nt: TGTGCCAGCTCACAGGGATCGGACACTGAAGCTTTCTTT; cdr3_aa: CASSQGSDTEAFF
d_call: TRBD1; v_call: TRBV6-5; clone_size: .; j_call: TRBJ2-1; cdr3_nt: TGTGCCAGCAGTTATCCGGGACAGGGACGTGAGCAGTTCTTC; cdr3_aa: CASSYPGQGREQFF
d_call: TRBD1; v_call: TRBV19; clone_size: few; j_call: TRBJ2-5; cdr3_nt: TGTGCCAGTAGTATCGGGACAGGACAATCGGGAGAGACCCAGTACTTC; cdr3_aa: CASSIGTGQSGETQYF
d_call: .; v_call: TRBV27; clone_size: .; j_call: TRBJ2-1; cdr3_nt: TGTGCCAGCAGTTTCGACTCTAATGAGCAGTTCTTC; cdr3_aa: CASSFDSNEQFF
d_call: .; v_call: TRBV11-2; clone_size: .; j_call: TRBJ1-1; cdr3_nt: TGTGCCAGCAGCCCTCGGGGGCAAGGAGGGACTGAAGCTTTCTTT; cdr3_aa: CASSPRGQGGTEAFF
d_call: .; v_call: TRBV28; clone_size: .; j_call: TRBJ1-2; cdr3_nt: TGTGCCAGCAGTAACAGGCAGGTCCCCTATGGCTACACCTTC; cdr3_aa: CASSNRQVPYGYTF
d_call: .; v_call: TRBV5-4; clone_size: .; j_call: TRBJ1-6; cdr3_nt: TGTGCCAGCAGCTTGGACGGACTGAATTCACCCCTCCACTTT; cdr3_aa: CASSLDGLNSPLHF
d_call: .; v_call: TRBV15; clone_size: once; j_call: TRBJ1-5; cdr3_nt: TGTGCCACCAGCAGAGATCTAGCTCAGCCCCAGCATTTT; cdr3_aa: CATSRDLAQPQHF
d_call: .; v_call: TRBV6-5; clone_size: .; j_call: TRBJ2-5; cdr3_nt: TGTGCCAGCAGTTACTCGTGGGGCGGGGAGACCCAGTACTTC; cdr3_aa: CASSYSWGGETQYF
d_call: .; v_call: TRBV2; clone_size: once; j_call: TRBJ2-2; cdr3_nt: TGTGCCACCAAAATAGCAGGGGTGGCCGGGGAGCTGTTTTTT; cdr3_aa: CATKIAGVAGELFF
d_call: TRBD2; v_call: TRBV28; clone_size: .; j_call: TRBJ2-2; cdr3_nt: TGTGCCAGCGGTCCTAGCGGGGAGAACACCGGGGAGCTGTTTTTT; cdr3_aa: CASGPSGENTGELFF
d_call: .; v_call: TRBV5-1; clone_size: .; j_call: TRBJ2-3; cdr3_nt: TGCGCCAGCAGCAATTTAGGGGGGTTTGCAGATACGCAGTATTTT; cdr3_aa: CASSNLGGFADTQYF
d_call: TRBD1; v_call: TRBV29-1; clone_size: .; j_call: TRBJ2-2; cdr3_nt: TGCAGCGTGTTCAGGGGGCGGAACACCGGGGAGCTGTTTTTT; cdr3_aa: CSVFRGRNTGELFF
d_call: .; v_call: TRBV5-1; clone_size: .; j_call: TRBJ2-5; cdr3_nt: TGCGCCAGCAGCTTGGATGGGGAAGCGGAGACCCAGTACTTC; cdr3_aa: CASSLDGEAETQYF
d_call: .; v_call: TRBV15; clone_size: .; j_call: TRBJ1-4; cdr3_nt: TGTGCCACCAGCAGATCTAGGGAGGGTAATGAAAAACTGTTTTTT; cdr3_aa: CATSRSREGNEKLFF
d_call: .; v_call: TRBV11-3; clone_size: once; j_call: TRBJ1-6; cdr3_nt: TGTGCCAGCACCATTCTTAGGGGGATCCCGCCAATAGACAATTCACCCCTCCACTTT; cdr3_aa: CASTILRGIPPIDNSPLHF
d_call: .; v_call: TRBV3-1/TRBV3-2; clone_size: .; j_call: TRBJ1-2; cdr3_nt: TGTGCCAGCAACCCCCGGGGGATGCGGGGTGGCTACACCTTC; cdr3_aa: CASNPRGMRGGYTF
d_call: .; v_call: TRBV5-1; clone_size: .; j_call: TRBJ1-2; cdr3_nt: TGCGCCAGCAGCTTGGAGGAGGGGTCTGGCTACACCTTC; cdr3_aa: CASSLEEGSGYTF
d_call: .; v_call: TRBV28; clone_size: once; j_call: TRBJ2-2; cdr3_nt: TGTGCCAGCAGTAAAGGTGGGGCCGGCACCGGGGAGCTGTTTTTT; cdr3_aa: CASSKGGAGTGELFF
d_call: TRBD1; v_call: TRBV3-1/TRBV3-2; clone_size: .; j_call: TRBJ2-2; cdr3_nt: TGTGCCAGCAGCCCAATGACAGGGCCCGGGGAGCTGTTTTTT; cdr3_aa: CASSPMTGPGELFF
d_call: .; v_call: TRBV6-2/TRBV6-3; clone_size: .; j_call: TRBJ2-1; cdr3_nt: TGTGCCAGCAGCCCCCAAGGCAATGAGCAGTTCTTC; cdr3_aa: CASSPQGNEQFF
d_call: .; v_call: TRBV5-1; clone_size: .; j_call: TRBJ2-7; cdr3_nt: TGCGCCAGCAGCTTGGAGCCTTTATCCCCCTACGAGCAGTACTTC; cdr3_aa: CASSLEPLSPYEQYF
d_call: .; v_call: TRBV3-1/TRBV3-2; clone_size: once; j_call: TRBJ2-5; cdr3_nt: TGTGCCAGCAGTCAACTAGCCTCTACAGAGACCCAGTACTTC; cdr3_aa: CASSQLASTETQYF
d_call: .; v_call: TRBV13; clone_size: .; j_call: TRBJ1-4; cdr3_nt: TGTGCCAGCTCGATACGGGGGGATGAGGGACTGTTTTTT; cdr3_aa: CASSIRGDEGLFF
d_call: .; v_call: TRBV5-5; clone_size: .; j_call: TRBJ1-1; cdr3_nt: TGTGCCAGCAGCTTACCTTTGAACACTGAAGCTTTCTTT; cdr3_aa: CASSLPLNTEAFF
d_call: TRBD1; v_call: TRBV28; clone_size: .; j_call: TRBJ1-2; cdr3_nt: TGTGCCAGCAGCTCGGGACAGTTCCTTAACTATGGCTACACCTTC; cdr3_aa: CASSSGQFLNYGYTF
d_call: .; v_call: TRBV10-1; clone_size: once; j_call: TRBJ2-5; cdr3_nt: TGCGCCAGCAGTGATAGGCTAGAAGAGACCCAGTACTTC; cdr3_aa: CASSDRLEETQYF
d_call: .; v_call: TRBV6-5; clone_size: .; j_call: TRBJ1-1; cdr3_nt: TGTGCCAGCAGTCTTCTCACAGGGTATGGGGAAGCTTTCTTT; cdr3_aa: CASSLLTGYGEAFF
d_call: TRBD2; v_call: TRBV7-2; clone_size: .; j_call: TRBJ2-5; cdr3_nt: TGTGCCAGCAGCTTAGTCCTAGCGGGGGGGCAGGTGACCCAGTACTTC; cdr3_aa: CASSLVLAGGQVTQYF
d_call: TRBD1; v_call: TRBV7-9; clone_size: .; j_call: TRBJ1-2; cdr3_nt: TGTGCCAGCAGCTCAGCAGGGGGTGGCTACACCTTC; cdr3_aa: CASSSAGGGYTF
d_call: .; v_call: TRBV4-2; clone_size: .; j_call: TRBJ1-4; cdr3_nt: TGTGCCAGCAGCCAAGATTATACACGGAATGAAAAACTGTTTTTT; cdr3_aa: CASSQDYTRNEKLFF
d_call: .; v_call: TRBV4-2; clone_size: .; j_call: TRBJ2-3; cdr3_nt: TGTGCCAGCAGCCCAGGAGAGGGAAAGACAGATACGCAGTATTTT; cdr3_aa: CASSPGEGKTDTQYF
d_call: TRBD1; v_call: TRBV6-4; clone_size: .; j_call: TRBJ1-1; cdr3_nt: TGTGCCAGCAGCAAACAGGGGGGGACGAACACTGAAGCTTTCTTT; cdr3_aa: CASSKQGGTNTEAFF
d_call: .; v_call: TRBV28; clone_size: .; j_call: TRBJ1-5; cdr3_nt: TGTGCCAGCAGCCCAGGGTTCGGTCAGCCCCAGCATTTT; cdr3_aa: CASSPGFGQPQHF
d_call: .; v_call: TRBV2; clone_size: .; j_call: TRBJ2-2; cdr3_nt: TGTGCCAGCAGTGAAGGGACAGAGACGTTTTTT; cdr3_aa: CASSEGTETFF
d_call: .; v_call: TRBV6-7; clone_size: .; j_call: TRBJ2-7; cdr3_nt: TGTGCCAGCAGTTTTAAACAGTCCTACGAGCAGTACTTC; cdr3_aa: CASSFKQSYEQYF
d_call: TRBD1; v_call: TRBV2; clone_size: .; j_call: TRBJ2-5; cdr3_nt: TGTGCCAGCACCCGCTACCCGGGACAGGAAGAGACCCAGTACTTC; cdr3_aa: CASTRYPGQEETQYF
d_call: TRBD1; v_call: TRBV7-2; clone_size: .; j_call: TRBJ1-5; cdr3_nt: TGTGCCAGCAGCCTAAGGACAGGTTATAGCAATCAGCCCCAGCATTTT; cdr3_aa: CASSLRTGYSNQPQHF
d_call: .; v_call: TRBV19; clone_size: .; j_call: TRBJ2-1; cdr3_nt: TGTGCCAGTAGTAAACCCCCGATGGGAGTGAAAAACAATGAGCAGTTCTTC; cdr3_aa: CASSKPPMGVKNNEQFF
d_call: .; v_call: TRBV2; clone_size: .; j_call: TRBJ2-7; cdr3_nt: TGTGCCAGCAGTTCACAGGGAATTGGTAACGAGCAGTACTTC; cdr3_aa: CASSSQGIGNEQYF
d_call: .; v_call: TRBV11-2; clone_size: .; j_call: TRBJ1-5; cdr3_nt: TGTGCCAGCAGCTTGACAGTCAATCAGCCCCAGCATTTT; cdr3_aa: CASSLTVNQPQHF
d_call: .; v_call: TRBV29-1; clone_size: .; j_call: TRBJ2-5; cdr3_nt: TGCAGCGTTGAAGAGCTAGAGACCCAGTACTTC; cdr3_aa: CSVEELETQYF
d_call: .; v_call: TRBV20-1; clone_size: .; j_call: TRBJ1-5; cdr3_nt: TGCAGTGCTAGTCCCGTAGCACCTAATCAGCCCCAGCATTTT; cdr3_aa: CSASPVAPNQPQHF
d_call: TRBD2; v_call: TRBV2; clone_size: .; j_call: TRBJ2-1; cdr3_nt: TGTGCCAGCAGTGGCTCTAGCGGGGGGGCCATTGAGCAGTTCTTC; cdr3_aa: CASSGSSGGAIEQFF
d_call: TRBD2; v_call: TRBV11-3; clone_size: .; j_call: TRBJ2-1; cdr3_nt: TGTGCCAGCAGCCTGACCCCTGGAAGCCTAGCGGGGGGGCATGAGCAGTTCTTC; cdr3_aa: CASSLTPGSLAGGHEQFF
d_call: .; v_call: TRBV5-1; clone_size: .; j_call: TRBJ1-5; cdr3_nt: TGCGCCAGCAGCCTGGACTTTAATCAGCCCCAGCATTTT; cdr3_aa: CASSLDFNQPQHF
d_call: .; v_call: TRBV11-3; clone_size: .; j_call: TRBJ2-5; cdr3_nt: TGTGCCAGCAGCTTAGGCTTACAAGAGACCCAGTACTTC; cdr3_aa: CASSLGLQETQYF
d_call: TRBD1; v_call: TRBV7-2; clone_size: .; j_call: TRBJ1-2; cdr3_nt: TGTGCCAGCAGCTCCCTGACAGGGGAACCCACTTATGGCTACACCTTC; cdr3_aa: CASSSLTGEPTYGYTF